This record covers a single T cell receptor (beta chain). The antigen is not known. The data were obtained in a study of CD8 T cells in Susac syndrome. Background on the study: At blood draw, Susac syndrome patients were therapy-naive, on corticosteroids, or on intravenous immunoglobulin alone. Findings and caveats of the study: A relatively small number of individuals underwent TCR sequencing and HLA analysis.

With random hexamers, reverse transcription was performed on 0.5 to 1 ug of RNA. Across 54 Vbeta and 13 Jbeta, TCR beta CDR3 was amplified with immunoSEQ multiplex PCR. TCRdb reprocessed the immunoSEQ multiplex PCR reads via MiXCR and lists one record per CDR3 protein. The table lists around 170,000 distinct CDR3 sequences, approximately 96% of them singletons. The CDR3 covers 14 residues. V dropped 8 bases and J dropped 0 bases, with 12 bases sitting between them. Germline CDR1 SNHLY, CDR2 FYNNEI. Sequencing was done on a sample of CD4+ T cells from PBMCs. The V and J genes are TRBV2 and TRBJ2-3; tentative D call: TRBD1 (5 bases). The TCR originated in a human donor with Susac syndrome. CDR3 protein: CASFRQTSTDTQYF. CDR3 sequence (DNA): TGTGCCAGCTTCAGACAGACTAGCACAGATACGCAGTATTTT.